Listed here are 10 T cell receptor beta chains from one sample, sequenced in a study of shared clonotypes between healthy human individuals. This table comes from immunoSEQ multiplex PCR, and its TCRdb copy is limited to in-frame clones, with some not included. Counted here are around 330,000 clones, over 65% occurring once; the ten biggest clones make up 10%. The sample comprised memory CD4+ T cells sorted from blood. Subset in this sample: CD45RA-negative fraction. These receptor sequences come from a man aged 25-45 years in good health.

V gene TRBV4-3 combines with J gene TRBJ2-7; 7 nucleotides line up with TRBD2. The CDR3 is made up of 16 amino acids. Germline CDR1 and CDR2: LGHNA and YSLEER. Unmatched junction bases numbered 6, after V lost 0 bases and J lost 1 base. The CDR3 DNA follows: TGCGCCAGCAGCCAAGATTCGGGGGGTGCTTCCTACGAGCAGTACTTC. Protein sequence: CASSQDSGGASYEQYF.

The sample holds a few counts of this clone. J is TRBJ2-7 and V is TRBV6-1; 10 bases match TRBD1. Germline V gene data show CDR1 as MNHNS and CDR2 as SASEGT. The CDR3 consists of 19 residues. V dropped 0 bases and J dropped 4; count of bases not matched to a gene: 15. CDR3 in DNA: TGTGCCAGCAGTGAAGCGGCCCCCTCTCGGGGACAGGGGTTTTACGAGCAGTACTTC. Protein: CASSEAAPSRGQGFYEQYF.

The chain employs TRBV5-1 and TRBJ2-7, with 10 bases matching TRBD2. The germline CDR1 and CDR2 sequences are SGHRS and YFSETQ. Germline trimming cut 5 bases from V and 0 bases from J; bases unmatched to any gene: 2. This CDR3 is built from 14 residues. The CDR3 here is CASSSSGGSYEQYF. CDR3 coding DNA: TGCGCCAGCAGTTCTAGCGGGGGCTCCTACGAGCAGTACTTC.

This clone was picked up a small number of times. This chain connects TRBV18 to TRBJ2-1; 10 nucleotides agree with TRBD2. The CDR3 length is 17 residues. Germline trimming cut 6 bases from V and 6 bases from J; bases unmatched to any gene: 14. CDR1 is KGHSH, CDR2 LQKENI, per germline. In nucleotides, the CDR3 is TGTGCCAGCTCCCCTCTAGCGGGAGCTCACTCCGGCAATGAGCAGTTCTTC. Protein product: CASSPLAGAHSGNEQFF.

The V gene is TRBV11-2, the J gene TRBJ2-3; D is unresolved. CDR1 is SGHAT, CDR2 FQNNGV, per germline. CDR3 length: 14 amino acids. V lost 3 bases and J 2 bases, leaving 9 bases between the germline ends. This CDR3 reads CASSFWRTTDTQYF. CDR3 bases: TGTGCCAGCAGCTTTTGGCGGACCACAGATACGCAGTATTTT.

This clone was counted only a few times. This chain joins TRBV4-3 and TRBJ2-5; tentative D call: TRBD2 (5 bases). Germline loops: CDR1 LGHNA, CDR2 YSLEER. Trimming removed 1 base at V and 5 bases at J, with 14 bases between. The CDR3 runs to 15 residues. The CDR3 DNA reads TGCGCCAGCAGCCAAGGGACTCTGGAGGTGGAGACCCAGTACTTC. Translated, it gives CASSQGTLEVETQYF.

This chain uses TRBV18 with TRBJ2-7; 8 bases agree with TRBD1. The CDR3 is 13 amino acids. CDR1 is KGHSH and CDR2 is LQKENI in the germline V gene. With V trimmed by 6 bases and J by 3 bases, 4 bases remained unmatched. This CDR3 is CASSRQGLYEQYF. The DNA of the CDR3 is TGTGCCAGCTCCCGACAGGGGCTCTACGAGCAGTACTTC.

The V gene is TRBV6-1, the J gene TRBJ2-1, with 8 bases that match TRBD1. The germline CDR1 and CDR2 sequences are MNHNS and SASEGT. CDR3 length: 14 residues. V lost 4 bases, J lost 3 bases, and 2 bases stayed unmatched. Written as DNA, the CDR3 is TGTGCCAGCAGTGTACAGGGGGGCTACAATGAGCAGTTCTTC. Its translation: CASSVQGGYNEQFF.

The chain couples TRBV7-2 to TRBJ1-1; D uncertain. Trimming took 5 bases from V and 0 from J, leaving 4 bases between them. Germline CDR1 SGHTA, CDR2 FQGNSA. This CDR3 has 12 amino acids. The CDR3 DNA reads TGTGCCAGCAGCATCATGAACACTGAAGCTTTCTTT. Encoded protein: CASSIMNTEAFF.

This clone was observed at least ten times. The rearrangement links TRBV25-1 to TRBJ1-5; D remains unclear. This CDR3 is 13 amino acids long. Germline V lookup: CDR1 MGHDK, CDR2 SYGVNS. Trimming left V 1 base short and J 2 bases short, with 3 bases between. The CDR3 region is CASSEFGNQPQHF. The CDR3 DNA reads TGTGCCAGCAGTGAATTTGGCAATCAGCCCCAGCATTTT.